These 18 T cell receptor beta chains were sequenced from one sample in a study of cytomegalovirus exposure and HLA in healthy donors. 13 Jbeta primers and 60 Vbeta primers were used for the PCR. Sequenced by immunoSEQ multiplex PCR; TCRdb stores in-frame clones only, minus some. The sample carries approximately 190,000 clones, about four fifths recorded once. Sequenced input: PBMCs. These receptors were obtained from a woman aged 50 to 60 in good health and CMV-seropositive.

The rearrangement uses TRBV1 and TRBJ1-2; no DNA check was done on the table's D call, TRBD1. TRBV1 is classified as a pseudogene. The CDR3 extends over 19 amino acids. The CDR3 DNA reads TGCACCAGCAGCCAACTCGGGACAGGGTTGAGGACAGGGTTTTATGGCTACACCTTC. Translation: CTSSQLGTGLRTGFYGYTF.

V and J are TRBV29-1 and TRBJ1-5; no clear D. The length of the CDR3 is 10 residues. V was clipped by 6 bases and J by 5 bases, with 5 bases between them. Per germline, CDR1 SQVTM and CDR2 ANQGSEA. The CDR3 is CSVRDQPQHF. The CDR3 nucleotides are TGCAGCGTACGAGATCAGCCCCAGCATTTT.

V usage is TRBV18 and J usage is TRBJ2-7, with D possibly being TRBD2 (5 bases). Trimming removed 1 base from V and 3 bases from J, with 10 bases in between. The CDR3 is made up of 14 amino acids. Germline V lookup: CDR1 KGHSH, CDR2 LQKENI. The CDR3 reads CASSPRMGSYEQYF. Here the CDR3 DNA reads TGTGCCAGCTCACCACGGATGGGGAGCTACGAGCAGTACTTC.

The rearrangement uses TRBV11-2 and TRBJ2-7, with D maybe TRBD2 (6 bases). CDR3 length: 17 amino acids. V gave up 1 base and J gave up 0 bases, with 16 bases separating them. CDR1 is SGHAT, CDR2 FQNNGV, per germline. CDR3 amino acids: CASSLAPGLPSSYEQYF. CDR3 bases: TGTGCCAGCAGCTTAGCCCCGGGACTCCCGAGCTCCTACGAGCAGTACTTC.

The chain couples TRBV6-5 to TRBJ1-5; D gene unclear. The CDR3 consists of 14 residues. Germline V lookup: CDR1 MNHEY, CDR2 SVGAGI. V was cut by 5 bases and J by 0 bases, with 8 bases left in between. The CDR3 nucleotides are TGTGCCAGCAGTACCACATATAGCAATCAGCCCCAGCATTTT. It codes for CASSTTYSNQPQHF.

This chain links TRBV19 with TRBJ2-2, with D possibly being TRBD1 (6 bases). This CDR3 contains 17 residues. Germline V gene data show CDR1 as LNHDA and CDR2 as SQIVND (reference sequence). The germline V and J ends were trimmed by 1 base and 0 bases, with 12 bases remaining between them. The CDR3 region is CASSIVRGTSNTGELFF. Here the CDR3 DNA reads TGTGCCAGTAGTATAGTAAGGGGGACGTCGAACACCGGGGAGCTGTTTTTT.

The chain links TRBV4-3 to TRBJ2-3, with 10 bases that match TRBD2. Trimming removed 4 bases from V and 3 bases from J; junction bases left unmatched: 7. This CDR3 contains 16 residues. Germline lookup yields CDR1 LGHNA and CDR2 YSLEER. CDR3 nucleotide sequence: TGCGCCAGCAGCCTTAGACTAGCGGGCGCTACAGATACGCAGTATTTT. As protein: CASSLRLAGATDTQYF.

Comment on this clone: The same CDR3 is also encoded by other DNA sequences in this sample. V gene TRBV18 combines with J gene TRBJ2-5, with D possibly matching TRBD2 (6 bases). V lost 0 bases and J 5 bases, leaving 16 bases between the germline ends. Germline V gene data show CDR1 as KGHSH and CDR2 as LQKENI. The CDR3 is 16 residues long. The CDR3 is CASSPPTGARGETQYF. The CDR3 DNA reads as TGTGCCAGCTCACCACCGACGGGAGCTCGTGGCGAGACCCAGTACTTC.

CDR3 nucleotides: TGTGCCAGCAGCGTAGCCCAGGCGGGGGCCAACGTCCTGACTTTC. It translates to CASSVAQAGANVLTF. This chain joins TRBV9 and TRBJ2-6; D gene ambiguous. The V end lost 0 bases, the J end lost 4 bases, and 8 bases lay between the germline ends. CDR3 size: 15 residues. Per germline, CDR1 SGDLS and CDR2 YYNGEE.

The chain has TRBV15 and TRBJ2-5; a possible D gene is TRBD2 (6 bases). V was clipped by 4 bases and J by 4 bases, with 13 bases between them. Germline CDR1 reads LNHNV; CDR2 reads YYDKDF (reference sequence). This CDR3 has 14 amino acids. CDR3 bases: TGTGCCACCAGCAAAAACGGAGGGGCAGAGACCCAGTACTTC. Protein sequence: CATSKNGGAETQYF.

The chain couples TRBV19 to TRBJ1-1, with no clear D. Germline CDR1 is LNHDA and CDR2 is SQIVND (reference sequence). The V end lost 8 bases, the J end lost 5 bases, and 9 bases lay between the germline ends. The CDR3 consists of 11 residues. CDR3 protein: CASAAGTEAFF. For the CDR3, the DNA is TGTGCCAGTGCCGCGGGGACTGAAGCTTTCTTT.

The chain couples TRBV5-4 to TRBJ2-1, with 9 bases fitting TRBD2. V dropped 6 bases and J dropped 4; count of bases not matched to a gene: 8. This CDR3 is 15 amino acids long. Germline V gene data show CDR1 as SGHNT and CDR2 as YYREEE (reference sequence). CDR3 sequence (DNA): TGTGCCAGCATGGAAGCGGGGGGCCGATACAATGAGCAGTTCTTC. The encoded protein is CASMEAGGRYNEQFF.

CDR3 nucleotide sequence: TGTGCCATCAGTGAGGGACAGGGGTGGAGCGAGCAGTACTTC. Protein sequence: CAISEGQGWSEQYF. The V gene is TRBV10-3, the J gene TRBJ2-7; 9 positions match TRBD1. The CDR3 extends over 14 amino acids. J gave up 6 bases and V 2 bases, and 5 bases lay outside the gene matches. Per germline, CDR1 ENHRY and CDR2 SYGVKD.

The chain links TRBV10-3 to TRBJ1-2; D unresolved. CDR3 size: 11 residues. CDR1 ENHRY and CDR2 SYGVKD come from the germline V gene. V was pared by 10 bases and J by 4 bases, with 10 bases between. CDR3 nucleotide sequence: TGTGCCAACAGCGATAGCTATGGCTACACCTTC. Its protein product is CANSDSYGYTF.

The V and J genes are TRBV10-1 and TRBJ2-1; D gene uncertain. The germline CDR1 and CDR2 sequences are WNHNN and SYGVQD (reference sequence). This CDR3 comprises 14 residues. Trimming removed 3 bases from V and 0 bases from J, with 6 bases in between. The CDR3 coding sequence is TGCGCCAGCAGTGACACAAGCTCCTACAATGAGCAGTTCTTC. This sequence encodes CASSDTSSYNEQFF.

The chain has TRBV7-3 and TRBJ2-4; TRBD1 might be the D (6 bases). This CDR3 comprises 17 residues. Trimming left V 2 bases short and J 1 base short, with 15 bases between. Germline loops: CDR1 SGHTA, CDR2 FQGTGA. The CDR3 loop reads CASSLPLRTVAKNIQYF. DNA for the CDR3: TGTGCCAGCAGCTTACCTTTACGGACAGTGGCCAAAAACATTCAGTACTTC.

This clone was seen only once. This sequence joins TRBV6-1 and TRBJ1-4, with TRBD1 matching 9 bases. CDR1 is MNHNS and CDR2 is SASEGT in the germline V gene. The length of the CDR3 is 14 residues. V was pared by 6 bases and J by 8 bases, with 7 bases of the junction left unmatched. In DNA form, the CDR3 reads TGTGCCAGCAGCCCGGGACAGGGCCCCGAAAAACTGTTTTTT. This gives the protein CASSPGQGPEKLFF.

The count of this clone is one. V is TRBV6-1 and J is TRBJ1-2; possibly TRBD1 for D (6 bases). The V end was cut by 9 bases, the J end by 8 bases, with 22 bases between. The CDR3 sequence is 14 residues long. CDR1 MNHNS and CDR2 SASEGT come from the germline V gene. DNA of the CDR3: TGTGCCAGTAGACCGAAGCTGGGGGCGATAGGCTACACCTTC. It translates to CASRPKLGAIGYTF.